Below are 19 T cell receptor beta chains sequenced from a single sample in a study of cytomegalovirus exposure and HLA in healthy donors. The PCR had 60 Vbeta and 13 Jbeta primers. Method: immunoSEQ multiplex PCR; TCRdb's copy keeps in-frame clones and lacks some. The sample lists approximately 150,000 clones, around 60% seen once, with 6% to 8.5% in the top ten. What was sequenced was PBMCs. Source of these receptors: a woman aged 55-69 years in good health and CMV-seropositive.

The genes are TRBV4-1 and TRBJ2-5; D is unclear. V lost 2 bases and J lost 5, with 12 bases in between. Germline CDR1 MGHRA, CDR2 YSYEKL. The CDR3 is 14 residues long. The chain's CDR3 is CASSQLAGFETQYF. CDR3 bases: TGCGCCAGCAGCCAATTAGCCGGTTTTGAGACCCAGTACTTC.

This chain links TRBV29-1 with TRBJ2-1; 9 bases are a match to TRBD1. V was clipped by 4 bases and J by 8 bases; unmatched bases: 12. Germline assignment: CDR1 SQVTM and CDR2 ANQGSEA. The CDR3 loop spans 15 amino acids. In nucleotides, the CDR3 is TGCAGCGTTGCTTACAGGGGGCGAAGTAATGATGAGCAGTTCTTC. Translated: CSVAYRGRSNDEQFF.

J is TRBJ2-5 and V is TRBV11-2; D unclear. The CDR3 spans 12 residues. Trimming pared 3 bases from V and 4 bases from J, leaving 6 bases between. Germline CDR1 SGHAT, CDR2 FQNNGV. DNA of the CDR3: TGTGCCAGCAGCTTCGGTGGAGAGACCCAGTACTTC. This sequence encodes CASSFGGETQYF. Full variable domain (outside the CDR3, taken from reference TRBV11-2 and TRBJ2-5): EAGVAQSPRYKIIEKRQSVAFWCNPISGHATLYWYQQILGQGPKLLIQFQNNGVVDDSQLPKDRFSAERLKGVDSTLKIQPAKLEDSAVYLCASSFGGETQYFGPGTRLLVL.

CDR3 sequence reads: CASSFLGRTGELFF. DNA for the CDR3: TGCGCCAGCAGCTTTCTTGGGAGGACCGGGGAGCTGTTTTTT. The V call is TRBV5-1, the J call TRBJ2-2, with a tentative D call TRBD2 (6 bases). Deletions cut 2 bases from V and 5 bases from J, with 10 bases between. CDR1 and CDR2 (germline): SGHRS, YFSETQ. There are 14 residues in the CDR3. The full variable domain, in which reference TRBV5-1 and TRBJ2-2 provide the parts outside the CDR3, is KAGVTQTPRYLIKTRGQQVTLSCSPISGHRSVSWYQQTPGQGLQFLFEYFSETQRNKGNFPGRFSGRQFSNSRSEMNVSTLELGDSALYLCASSFLGRTGELFFGEGSRLTVL.

CDR3 sequence reads: CASSFEASGRRAEDTQYF. CDR3 nucleotide sequence: TGTGCCAGCAGTTTTGAGGCTAGCGGGAGGAGGGCGGAAGATACGCAGTATTTT. The chain couples TRBV28 to TRBJ2-3, with 11 bases fitting TRBD2. Germline CDR1 is MDHEN and CDR2 is SYDVKM. The CDR3 is 18 amino acids. The trim removed 3 bases at V and 5 bases at J, leaving 13 bases unmatched.

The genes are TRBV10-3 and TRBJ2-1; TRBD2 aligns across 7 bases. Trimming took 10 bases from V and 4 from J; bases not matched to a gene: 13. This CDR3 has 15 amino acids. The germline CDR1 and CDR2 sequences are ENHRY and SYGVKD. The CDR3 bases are TGTGCCAGCTTGGGGCGACTAGCAGATTACAATGAGCAGTTCTTC. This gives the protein CASLGRLADYNEQFF.

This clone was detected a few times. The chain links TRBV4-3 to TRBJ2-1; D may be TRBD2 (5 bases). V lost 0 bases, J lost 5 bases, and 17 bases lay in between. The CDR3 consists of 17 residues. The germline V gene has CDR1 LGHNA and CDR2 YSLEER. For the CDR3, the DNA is TGCGCCAGCAGCCAAGATCGGGAATCAAATTTAAACAATGAGCAGTTCTTC. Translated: CASSQDRESNLNNEQFF.

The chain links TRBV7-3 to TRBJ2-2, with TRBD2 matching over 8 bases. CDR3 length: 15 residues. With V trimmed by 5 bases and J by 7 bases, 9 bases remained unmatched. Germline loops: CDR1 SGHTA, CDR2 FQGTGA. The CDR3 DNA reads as TGTGCCAGCAGCCCCCCCGGGGGGGCGGGCGGGGAGCTGTTTTTT. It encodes CASSPPGGAGGELFF.

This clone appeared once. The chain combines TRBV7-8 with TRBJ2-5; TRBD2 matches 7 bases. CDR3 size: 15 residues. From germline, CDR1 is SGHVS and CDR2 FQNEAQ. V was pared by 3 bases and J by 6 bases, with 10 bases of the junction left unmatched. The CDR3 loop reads CASSFSGRAVKTQYF. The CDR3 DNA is TGTGCCAGCAGCTTTTCGGGGAGGGCAGTCAAGACCCAGTACTTC. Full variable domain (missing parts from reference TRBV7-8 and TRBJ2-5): GAGVSQSPRYKVAKRGQDVALRCDPISGHVSLFWYQQALGQGPEFLTYFQNEAQLDKSGLPSDRFFAERPEGSVSTLKIQRTQQEDSAVYLCASSFSGRAVKTQYFGPGTRLLVL.

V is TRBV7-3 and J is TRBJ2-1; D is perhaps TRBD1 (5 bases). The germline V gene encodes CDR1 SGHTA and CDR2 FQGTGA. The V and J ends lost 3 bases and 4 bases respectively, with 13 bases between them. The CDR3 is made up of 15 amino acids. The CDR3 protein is CASSFPGARYNEQFF. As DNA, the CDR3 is TGTGCCAGCAGCTTTCCTGGGGCCCGATACAATGAGCAGTTCTTC.

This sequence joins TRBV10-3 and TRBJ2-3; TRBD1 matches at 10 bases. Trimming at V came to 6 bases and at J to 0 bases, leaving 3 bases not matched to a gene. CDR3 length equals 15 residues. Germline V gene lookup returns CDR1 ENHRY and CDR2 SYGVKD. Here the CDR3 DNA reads TGTGCCATCAGCCGACAGGGGGCGAGCACAGATACGCAGTATTTT. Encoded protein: CAISRQGASTDTQYF.

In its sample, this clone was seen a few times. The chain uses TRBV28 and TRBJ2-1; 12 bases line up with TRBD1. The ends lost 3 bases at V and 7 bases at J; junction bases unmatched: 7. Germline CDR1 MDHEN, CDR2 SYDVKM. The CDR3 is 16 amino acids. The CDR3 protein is CASSLRGTGGRNEQFF. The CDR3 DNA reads TGTGCCAGCAGTTTGCGAGGGACAGGGGGCCGTAATGAGCAGTTCTTC. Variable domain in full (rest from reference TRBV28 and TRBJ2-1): DVKVTQSSRYLVKRTGEKVFLECVQDMDHENMFWYRQDPGLGLRLIYFSYDVKMKEKGDIPEGYSVSREKKERFSLILESASTNQTSMYLCASSLRGTGGRNEQFFGPGTRLTVL.

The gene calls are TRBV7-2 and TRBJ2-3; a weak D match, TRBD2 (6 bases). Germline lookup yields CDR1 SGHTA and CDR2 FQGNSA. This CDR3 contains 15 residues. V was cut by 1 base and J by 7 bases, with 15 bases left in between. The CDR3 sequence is CASSLGQGGQNTQYF. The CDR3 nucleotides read TGTGCCAGCAGCTTAGGGCAGGGAGGACAAAATACGCAGTATTTT.

The CDR3 region is CASSHRTGLNTIYF. The CDR3 region has the DNA TGTGCCAGCAGCCATAGGACAGGCCTAAACACCATATATTTT. This chain links TRBV14 with TRBJ1-3; 7 bases line up with TRBD1. J lost 6 bases, V lost 3 bases, and 5 bases had no gene match. The CDR3 length is 14 residues. In germline, CDR1 is SGHDN, CDR2 FVKESK. The entire variable domain, with the rest obtained from reference TRBV14 and TRBJ1-3, is as follows: EAGVTQFPSHSVIEKGQTVTLRCDPISGHDNLYWYRRVMGKEIKFLLHFVKESKQDESGMPNNRFLAERTGGTYSTLKVQPAELEDSGVYFCASSHRTGLNTIYFGEGSWLTVV.

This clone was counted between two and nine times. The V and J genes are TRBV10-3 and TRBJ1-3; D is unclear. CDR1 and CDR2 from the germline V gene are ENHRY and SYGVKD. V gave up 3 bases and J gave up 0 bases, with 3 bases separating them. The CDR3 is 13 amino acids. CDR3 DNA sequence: TGTGCCATCAGTGACAGCTCTGGAAACACCATATATTTT. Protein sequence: CAISDSSGNTIYF.

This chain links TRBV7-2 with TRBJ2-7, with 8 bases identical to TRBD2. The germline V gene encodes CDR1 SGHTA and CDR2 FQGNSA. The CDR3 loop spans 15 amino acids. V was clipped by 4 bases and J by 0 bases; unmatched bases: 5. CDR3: CASSYSGALSYEQYF. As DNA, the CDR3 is TGTGCCAGCAGCTATAGCGGGGCCCTCTCCTACGAGCAGTACTTC.

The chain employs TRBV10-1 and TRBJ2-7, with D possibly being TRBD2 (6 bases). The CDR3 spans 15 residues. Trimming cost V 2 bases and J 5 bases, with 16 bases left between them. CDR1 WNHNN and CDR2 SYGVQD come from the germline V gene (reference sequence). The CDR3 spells CASSETAGGVHEQYF. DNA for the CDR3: TGCGCCAGCAGTGAGACAGCGGGTGGGGTCCACGAGCAGTACTTC.

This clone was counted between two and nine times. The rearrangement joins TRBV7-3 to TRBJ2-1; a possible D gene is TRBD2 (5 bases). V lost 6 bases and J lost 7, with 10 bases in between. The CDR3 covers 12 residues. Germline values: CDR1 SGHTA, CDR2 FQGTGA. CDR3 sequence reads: CASSLSGNEQFF. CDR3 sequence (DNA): TGTGCCAGCAGTCTGTCGGGAAATGAGCAGTTCTTC. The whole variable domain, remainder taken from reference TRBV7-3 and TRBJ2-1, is GAGVSQTPSNKVTEKGKYVELRCDPISGHTALYWYRQSLGQGPEFLIYFQGTGAADDSGLPNDRFFAVRPEGSVSTLKIQRTERGDSAVYLCASSLSGNEQFFGPGTRLTVL.

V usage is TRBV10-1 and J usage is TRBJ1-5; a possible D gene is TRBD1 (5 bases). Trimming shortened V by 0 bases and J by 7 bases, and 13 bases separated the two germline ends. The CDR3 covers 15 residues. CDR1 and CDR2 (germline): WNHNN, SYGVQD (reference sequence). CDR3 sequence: CASSESGGEAQPQHF. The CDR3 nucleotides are TGCGCCAGCAGTGAGTCGGGAGGGGAGGCCCAGCCCCAGCATTTT.